This is a list of T cell receptor beta chains from one sample in a study of control samples from healthy donors and cancer patients. Profiling relied on immunoSEQ multiplex PCR, and the TCRdb table lists in-frame clones only, not all of them. The sample holds 65,000 to 85,000 clones, around 87% seen once. Sequencing was performed on PBMCs. The receptors come from a woman between 45 and 65 years old with head and neck cancer. Each CDR3 is given with its conserved first and last residue. A D gene is named only where the DNA matches it firmly. Clone size is not always given. Where it is, it says once, few, many or a class for expanded clones.

clone_size: -
j_call: TRBJ2-3
d_call: -
v_call: TRBV28
cdr3_nt: TGTGCCAGCAGCTCCCCCCGCGATAAAGGCACAGATACGCAGTATTTT
cdr3_aa: CASSSPRDKGTDTQYF

clone_size: -
j_call: TRBJ2-7
d_call: -
v_call: TRBV4-1
cdr3_nt: TGCGCCAGCAGCCAAGGGACTCTGTACGAGCAGTACTTC
cdr3_aa: CASSQGTLYEQYF

clone_size: once
j_call: TRBJ1-4
d_call: -
v_call: TRBV21-1
cdr3_nt: TGTGCCAGCAGCCCAGTGGGGGGTCGCGGCGCTGGACTGTTTTTT
cdr3_aa: CASSPVGGRGAGLFF

clone_size: -
j_call: TRBJ2-3
d_call: TRBD2
v_call: TRBV24-1
cdr3_nt: TGTGCCACCAGTTCTAGCGGGGGTCTAGATACGCAGTATTTT
cdr3_aa: CATSSSGGLDTQYF

clone_size: -
j_call: TRBJ1-6
d_call: -
v_call: TRBV5-6
cdr3_nt: TGTGCCAGCAGCTCGACAGGACGCGATAATTCACCCCTCCACTTT
cdr3_aa: CASSSTGRDNSPLHF

clone_size: -
j_call: TRBJ1-1
d_call: TRBD1
v_call: TRBV4-1
cdr3_nt: TGCGCCAGCAGCCCAGGGACAGGAGTAACCCACGGACCGAGGGGGAACACTGAAGCTTTCTTT
cdr3_aa: CASSPGTGVTHGPRGNTEAFF

clone_size: -
j_call: TRBJ2-7
d_call: -
v_call: TRBV4-3
cdr3_nt: TGCGCCAGCAGCCAAACCCTCGGGACTTCCTACGAGCAGTACTTC
cdr3_aa: CASSQTLGTSYEQYF

clone_size: -
j_call: TRBJ2-3
d_call: TRBD1
v_call: TRBV19
cdr3_nt: TGTGCCAGTACCGACAGGGGCCGAGAAACAGATACGCAGTATTTT
cdr3_aa: CASTDRGRETDTQYF

clone_size: -
j_call: TRBJ1-1
d_call: -
v_call: TRBV30
cdr3_nt: TGTGCCTGGAGTAGGGGGGTAGTGGACACTGAAGCTTTCTTT
cdr3_aa: CAWSRGVVDTEAFF

clone_size: once
j_call: TRBJ2-1
d_call: TRBD2
v_call: TRBV9
cdr3_nt: TGTGCCAGCAGTGGACTAGACGGCCTTGAGCAGTTCTTC
cdr3_aa: CASSGLDGLEQFF

clone_size: -
j_call: TRBJ1-3
d_call: -
v_call: TRBV25-1
cdr3_nt: TGTGCCAGCAGTGAATTCGAAAGGCCTGGAAACACCATATATTTT
cdr3_aa: CASSEFERPGNTIYF

clone_size: -
j_call: TRBJ1-1
d_call: TRBD1
v_call: TRBV30
cdr3_nt: TGTGCCTGGAGCCATGACAGGGGGAGGTCTGAAGCTTTCTTT
cdr3_aa: CAWSHDRGRSEAFF

clone_size: few
j_call: TRBJ2-7
d_call: TRBD1
v_call: TRBV30
cdr3_nt: TGTGCCTGGAGCCACGACAGGGGCGAGCAGTACTTC
cdr3_aa: CAWSHDRGEQYF

clone_size: -
j_call: TRBJ2-2
d_call: -
v_call: TRBV11-3
cdr3_nt: TGTGCCAGCAGCTGGGGCCCGAACACCGGGGAGCTGTTTTTT
cdr3_aa: CASSWGPNTGELFF

clone_size: -
j_call: TRBJ2-1
d_call: -
v_call: TRBV19
cdr3_nt: TGTGCCAGTAGTCCCCGATGGGGTCTCTCCTACAATGAGCAGTTCTTC
cdr3_aa: CASSPRWGLSYNEQFF

clone_size: -
j_call: TRBJ1-1
d_call: -
v_call: TRBV6-1
cdr3_nt: TGTGCCAGCAGTGAAAGGTCCGTGGTGAACACTGAAGCTTTCTTT
cdr3_aa: CASSERSVVNTEAFF

clone_size: few
j_call: TRBJ2-5
d_call: -
v_call: TRBV29-1
cdr3_nt: TGCAGCGTTGAAAGGTCCAGAAAAGAGACCCAGTACTTC
cdr3_aa: CSVERSRKETQYF

clone_size: -
j_call: TRBJ2-3
d_call: -
v_call: TRBV19
cdr3_nt: TGTGCCAGTAGTATTGGCAGGGTCACAGATACGCAGTATTTT
cdr3_aa: CASSIGRVTDTQYF

clone_size: -
j_call: TRBJ1-1
d_call: -
v_call: TRBV7-8
cdr3_nt: TGTGCCAGCAGCTTAGTCCCAGCCCTGAACACTGAAGCTTTCTTT
cdr3_aa: CASSLVPALNTEAFF

clone_size: -
j_call: TRBJ1-4
d_call: -
v_call: TRBV29-1
cdr3_nt: TGCAGCGTTGAAGTTGGGGGTAGAAGTGAAAAACTGTTTTTT
cdr3_aa: CSVEVGGRSEKLFF

clone_size: once
j_call: TRBJ2-7
d_call: -
v_call: TRBV15
cdr3_nt: TGTGCCACCAGCAGAGATCACGGAGGGACCTACGAGCAGTACTTC
cdr3_aa: CATSRDHGGTYEQYF

clone_size: -
j_call: TRBJ2-1
d_call: TRBD2
v_call: TRBV4-3
cdr3_nt: TGCGCCAGCAGCCAAGATTTGGTTAGCGGGGGGGCAAATCGGCGCAATGAGCAGTTCTTC
cdr3_aa: CASSQDLVSGGANRRNEQFF

clone_size: -
j_call: TRBJ1-1
d_call: TRBD1
v_call: TRBV5-1
cdr3_nt: TGCGCCAGCAGCTTCCCCTCCGCAGGGGGTGCGAACACTGAAGCTTTCTTT
cdr3_aa: CASSFPSAGGANTEAFF

clone_size: -
j_call: TRBJ1-2
d_call: -
v_call: TRBV5-4
cdr3_nt: TGTGCCAGCAGCTTGAGTTTTCTCTATGGCTACACCTTC
cdr3_aa: CASSLSFLYGYTF

clone_size: -
j_call: TRBJ2-3
d_call: TRBD1
v_call: TRBV6-6
cdr3_nt: TGTGCCACCAGACAGGGAACATTCGCAGATACGCAGTATTTT
cdr3_aa: CATRQGTFADTQYF

clone_size: -
j_call: TRBJ1-5
d_call: -
v_call: TRBV7-9
cdr3_nt: TGTGCCAGCAGCTTAGGCAGGGACCAGCCCCAGCATTTT
cdr3_aa: CASSLGRDQPQHF